This T cell receptor (beta chain) was observed in a study of blood T cell repertoires in COVID-19. The data were produced by immunoSEQ multiplex PCR, yet TCRdb's version contains in-frame clones alone and is incomplete. The sample has roughly 300,000 clones; roughly nine tenths are singletons. Source material: peripheral blood. The TCR originated in a woman in her twenties or thirties with COVID-19, enrolled during active disease.

This chain's CDR3 is CASSLDRPQETQYF. The DNA of the CDR3 is TGCGCCAGCAGCTTGGACAGACCACAAGAGACCCAGTACTTC. This chain links TRBV5-1 with TRBJ2-5, with unresolved D. This CDR3 is 14 amino acids long. V was clipped by 0 bases and J by 2 bases, with 8 bases between them. CDR1 and CDR2 from the germline V gene are SGHRS and YFSETQ.